This TCR beta chain was documented in a study of graft-versus-host responses after intestinal transplantation. Study as a whole: The recipients all started with anti-thymocyte globulin induction and then took tacrolimus and steroids for 3 to 4 years. Study results and caveats: Graft-donor T cell macrochimerism in patients accompanied high graft-versus-host to host-versus-graft clonal ratios in allografts.

CDR1 SQVTM and CDR2 ANQGSEA come from the germline V gene. The CDR3 runs 12 residues. Trimming at V came to 6 bases and at J to 3 bases, leaving 4 bases not matched to a gene. Note on this clone: Its antigen is still unknown.

The table came from immunoSEQ multiplex PCR; TCRdb's copy has only in-frame clones and leaves some out. In the table there are around 110,000 clones, over 85% of which are singletons. The genes are TRBV29-1 and TRBJ2-5, with TRBD1 identical over 7 bases. This clonotype was sampled from a human donor who was the organ donor for an intestinal transplant. Source: unstimulated CD4+ T cells sorted from spleen or lymph node cells, taken before transplant. The CDR3 DNA reads as TGCAGCGTAGACGGGACAGAAGAGACCCAGTACTTC. This codes for CSVDGTEETQYF.